These T cell receptor beta chains were read from a single sample in a study of molecular identifiers for immune sequencing clone quantification. Each CDR3 protein gets one entry after TCRdb re-called the PCR reads with MiXCR. The sample consists of some 680,000 distinct CDR3 sequences, about 25% of them appearing once. The source material was naive CD8+ T cells from blood, with Jurkat cell RNA spiked in. The receptors originated from a human donor in good health. Some libraries in this study had Jurkat cell RNA spiked in. The conserved cysteine and the conserved F or W are not part of the CDR3 here.

>TRBJ2-7|TRBV5-1
ASSYSLAGDYEQY
>TRBJ2-5|TRBV27
ASSFDSLETQY
>TRBJ2-7|TRBV27
ASSRTDNVYEQY
>TRBJ2-2|TRBV19
ASSILGFGTGELF
>TRBJ2-2|TRBV7-9
ASSSGATGELF
>TRBJ1-5|TRBV27
ASSLTTGPGQPQH
>TRBJ2-3|TRBV20-1
SASGAELIVADTQY
>TRBJ1-6|TRBV27
ASSFSPGQGASPLH
>TRBJ2-7|TRBV6-1
ASTRAGTNPYEQY
>TRBJ2-3|TRBV5-5
ASSLEYRADTQY
>TRBJ1-5|TRBV4-1
ASSQQGNNQPQH
>TRBJ1-1|TRBV6-5
ASSSGWYTEAF
>TRBJ2-7|TRBV29-1
SVDSQESSYEQY
>TRBJ2-7|TRBV12-3/TRBV12-4
ASSVWGRDEQY
>TRBJ2-7|TRBV6-5
ASSYFRGTAYEQY
>TRBJ1-1|TRBV19
ASSRGDMSNTEAF
>TRBJ2-1|TRBV7-3
ASSALDRSEQF
>TRBJ2-7|TRBV12-3/TRBV12-4
ASSFRTGGVGHEQY
>TRBJ2-2|TRBV12-3/TRBV12-4
ASSTGRGGPYTGELF
>TRBJ1-5|TRBV12-3/TRBV12-4
ASSTGQSNQPQH
>TRBJ1-6|TRBV7-9
ASSLAGFADSPLH
>TRBJ2-1|TRBV7-9
ASSLSGDEQF
>TRBJ2-1|TRBV12-3/TRBV12-4
ASSFYSGTNGEQF
>TRBJ2-2|TRBV13
ASSLGRRPPGELF
>TRBJ2-7|TRBV19
ASSTDAFYEQY
>TRBJ1-1|TRBV6-2/TRBV6-3
ASSYVAWTEAF
>TRBJ1-1|TRBV12-3/TRBV12-4
ASSEPETGVSFVREAF
>TRBJ2-5|TRBV7-2
ASGIPTSGQETQY
>TRBJ1-2|TRBV4-3
ASSQDRTGAAFNYGYT
>TRBJ2-3|TRBV3-1
ASSNEDRGGDTQY
>TRBJ1-1|TRBV7-6
ASSPTTAEAF
>TRBJ1-1|TRBV4-1
ASSLGPAMNTEAF
>TRBJ1-1|TRBV11-2
ASSLGHGQEKAF
>TRBJ2-7|TRBV4-1
ASSQDMASGRDEQY
>TRBJ2-1|TRBV15
ATSRAASPINEQF
>TRBJ1-4|TRBV9
ASSVGQQISTNEKLF
>TRBJ2-3|TRBV5-1
ASSAGDRGWADTQY
>TRBJ1-4|TRBV30
AWKGEETGWYGEKLF
>TRBJ2-3|TRBV20-1
SARDFQAGTDTQY
>TRBJ1-2|TRBV30
AWSFTGDGYT
>TRBJ2-5|TRBV20-1
SARTGQGRETQY
>TRBJ2-7|TRBV30
AWSPPGNEQY
>TRBJ2-2|TRBV27
ASKPGGILNTGELF
>TRBJ1-4|TRBV11-2
ASSLGPTGDEKLF
>TRBJ1-2|TRBV12-3/TRBV12-4
ASSFSRGYGYT
>TRBJ2-2|TRBV12-3/TRBV12-4
ASRAGTSRAGELF
>TRBJ1-5|TRBV30
AWSPGRNQPQH
>TRBJ1-2|TRBV5-6
ASSLPSVGGSYGYT
>TRBJ2-7|TRBV5-1
ASSPWPERGASYEQY
>TRBJ2-7|TRBV10-3
AISKPLRSYEQY
>TRBJ2-2|TRBV27
ASSFGTLTGELF
>TRBJ2-7|TRBV6-5
ASSPTGRAYEQY
>TRBJ1-1|TRBV21-1
ASSLTGKNTEAF
>TRBJ2-7|TRBV4-3
ASSPGKGSYEQY
>TRBJ2-3|TRBV7-9
ASSFGLAGTPDTQY
>TRBJ2-5|TRBV4-3
ASSQDTGWETQY